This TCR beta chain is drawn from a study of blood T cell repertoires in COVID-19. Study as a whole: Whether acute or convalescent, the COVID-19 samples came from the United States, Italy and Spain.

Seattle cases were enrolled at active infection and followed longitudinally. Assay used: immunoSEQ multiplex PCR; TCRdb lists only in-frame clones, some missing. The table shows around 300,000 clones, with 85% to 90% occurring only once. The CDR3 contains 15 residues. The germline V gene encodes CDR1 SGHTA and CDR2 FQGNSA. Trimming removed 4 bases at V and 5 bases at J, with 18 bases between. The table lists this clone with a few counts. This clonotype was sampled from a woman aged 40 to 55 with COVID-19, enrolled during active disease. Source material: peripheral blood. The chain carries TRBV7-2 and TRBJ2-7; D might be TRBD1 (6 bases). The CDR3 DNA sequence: TGTGCCAGCAGCTCGCAAACAGGGACGGGCGACGAGCAGTACTTC. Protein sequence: CASSSQTGTGDEQYF.